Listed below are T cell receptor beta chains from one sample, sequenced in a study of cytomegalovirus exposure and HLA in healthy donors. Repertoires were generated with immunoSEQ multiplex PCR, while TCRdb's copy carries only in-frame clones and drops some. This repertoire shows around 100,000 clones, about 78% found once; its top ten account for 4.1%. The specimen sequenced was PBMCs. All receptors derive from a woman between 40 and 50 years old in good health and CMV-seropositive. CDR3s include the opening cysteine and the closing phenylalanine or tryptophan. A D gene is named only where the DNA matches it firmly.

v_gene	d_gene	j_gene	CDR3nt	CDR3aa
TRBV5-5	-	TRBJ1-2	TGTGCCAGCAGCTTGGAGGGAGGGGGACATGGCTACACCTTC	CASSLEGGGHGYTF
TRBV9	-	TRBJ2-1	TGTGCCAGCAGCTCGAGTTGGAGGACCGGCGAGTACAATGAGCAGTTCTTC	CASSSSWRTGEYNEQFF
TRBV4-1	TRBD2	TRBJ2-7	TGCGCCAGCAGCCAAGAGATAGCGGGAGGCGCTCCCTACGAGCAGTACTTC	CASSQEIAGGAPYEQYF
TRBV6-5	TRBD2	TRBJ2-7	TGTGCCAGCAGTTACAGGGGACGATCTCGGGGGGAGTACTTC	CASSYRGRSRGEYF
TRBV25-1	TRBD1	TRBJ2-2	TGTGCCAGCAGTGAATTCTGGACAGGGGACACCGGGGAGCTGTTTTTT	CASSEFWTGDTGELFF
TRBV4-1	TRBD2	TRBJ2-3	TGCGCCAGCAGCCAAGAACCGGGACTAGCGGGAGGGGATACGCAGTATTTT	CASSQEPGLAGGDTQYF
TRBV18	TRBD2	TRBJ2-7	TGTGCCAGCTCACCACCAAGCGGGACCTCCTACGAGCAGTACTTC	CASSPPSGTSYEQYF
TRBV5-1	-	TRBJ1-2	TGCGCCAGCAGCTTGGAGGGGTTAGGTGGCTACACCTTC	CASSLEGLGGYTF
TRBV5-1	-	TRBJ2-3	TGCGCCAGCAGCCTTGGGACTCTCACAGATACGCAGTATTTT	CASSLGTLTDTQYF
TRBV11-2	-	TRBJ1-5	TGTGCCAGCAGCCCGGACTTGAATCAGCCCCAGCATTTT	CASSPDLNQPQHF
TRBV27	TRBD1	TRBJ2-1	TGTGCCAGCATTCCAGGGGGCCGGGGCAATGAGCAGTTCTTC	CASIPGGRGNEQFF